Included here is one T cell receptor (beta chain) sequence, with context. What it binds is not known. This entry comes from a study of T cell responses to AZD1222 COVID-19 vaccine. Assay used: immunoSEQ multiplex PCR; TCRdb lists only in-frame clones, some missing. Among tens of thousands of clones, under 90% were seen once, and the ten largest hold roughly 1.4%. Germline V CDR1 and CDR2: SGHRS, YFSETQ. Trimming took 4 bases from V and 4 from J; bases not matched to a gene: 10. The CDR3 contains 16 residues. Study findings and constraints: No day 14 peak samples; only post-peak repertoires were characterized. Among the donors, most were white British and more were female, and clonal diversity was possibly underestimated. Spike regions recognized by vaccine-associated CD4 TCRs spanned the protein, led by 160-218 and 743-854.

Sequencing used peripheral blood, obtained 28 days after the second AZD1222 dose. This sequence originates from an adult who received the AZD1222 COVID-19 vaccine. The chain combines TRBV5-1 with TRBJ1-1; 10 nucleotides match TRBD1. The CDR3 loop reads CASSPSTGGVGTEAFF. The CDR3 coding sequence is TGCGCCAGCAGCCCCTCGACAGGGGGCGTTGGCACTGAAGCTTTCTTT.